This passage covers 27 T cell receptor beta chains from one sample sequenced in a study of type 1 and type 2 diabetes patients. The PCR template was genomic DNA. Amplification of the beta chain CDR3 used 30 forward and 13 reverse multiplex primers. One entry per CDR3 protein, called by TCRdb with MiXCR from the multiplex PCR reads. The sample records about 250,000 distinct CDR3 sequences, around 47% being singletons. Sequences were obtained from peripheral blood mononuclear cells (PBMCs). Receptor source: a man aged 18-30 years with type 2 diabetes.

Only a few counts were recorded for this clonotype. The rearrangement joins TRBV12-3 or TRBV12-4 to TRBJ1-1; the D is unclear. The CDR3 runs to 14 residues. V lost 2 bases and J lost 2, with 9 bases in between. CDR3 in amino acids: CASSLKVENTEAFF. The CDR3 DNA follows: TGTGCCAGCAGTTTAAAGGTTGAAAACACTGAAGCTTTCTTT.

The table lists this clonotype with many counts. The gene calls are TRBV25-1 and TRBJ2-7, with TRBD1 identical over 8 bases. The V and J ends lost 0 bases and 5 bases, in that order; junction bases with no gene match: 6. Per germline, CDR1 MGHDK and CDR2 SYGVNS. This CDR3 contains 15 residues. The CDR3 coding sequence is TGTGCCAGCAGTGAATATGGACAGGGTGACCACGAGCAGTACTTC. Translation: CASSEYGQGDHEQYF.

On this clonotype: Likely a read error: the CDR3 ends without its conserved phenylalanine or tryptophan. The rearrangement links TRBV19 to TRBJ2-2; D is perhaps TRBD1 (6 bases). With 6 bases removed from V and 13 bases from J, the gap between germline ends came to 24 bases. CDR1 is LNHDA and CDR2 is SQIVND in the germline V gene (reference sequence). The CDR3 has 15 residues. The CDR3 DNA reads TGTGCCAGTAGCCCCCAGGGGACCCCGGTTGGTTCGCTGTTTCTT. It is translated as CASSPQGTPVGSLFL.

This clonotype was detected only a few times. The V call is TRBV5-1, the J call TRBJ1-2; no clear D gene. CDR1 and CDR2 (germline): SGHRS, YFSETQ. Between the trimmed V and J ends, which lost 1 base and 8 bases, there was a span of 21 bases. This CDR3 has 16 residues. CDR3 in amino acids: CASSLYARGSGNGYTF. CDR3 in DNA: TGCGCCAGCAGCTTGTATGCGCGGGGATCCGGTAACGGCTACACCTTC.

V usage is TRBV6-1 and J usage is TRBJ2-7, with D maybe TRBD2 (6 bases). Trimming left V 7 bases short and J 3 bases short, with 16 bases between. This CDR3 has 14 amino acids. Germline V CDR1 and CDR2: MNHNS, SASEGT. The CDR3 nucleotides read TGTGCCAGCACCGGTAGGAGGGTTGGCTACGAGCAGTACTTC. Its protein product is CASTGRRVGYEQYF.

The chain is built from TRBV18 and TRBJ1-1, with 7 bases aligning to TRBD1. This CDR3 has 15 amino acids. V was clipped by 1 base and J by 5 bases; unmatched bases: 7. Germline-derived CDR1 and CDR2 are KGHSH and LQKENI. The CDR3 loop reads CASSPRDSSLTEAFF. CDR3 DNA: TGTGCCAGCTCACCACGGGACAGTTCCTTGACTGAAGCTTTCTTT.

This clonotype was observed at least ten times. V usage is TRBV10-3 and J usage is TRBJ1-2, with D maybe TRBD1 (6 bases). The CDR3 sequence is 15 residues long. CDR1 is ENHRY, CDR2 SYGVKD, per germline. The V end was cut by 6 bases, the J end by 1 base, with 15 bases between. CDR3: CAIRRAGDLNYGYTF. In DNA form, the CDR3 reads TGTGCCATCAGGCGGGCAGGGGACCTTAACTATGGCTACACCTTC.

Here the CDR3 reads CAWSGAGGQFF. CDR3 nucleotides: TGTGCCTGGAGTGGGGCGGGGGGGCAGTTCTTC. The chain links TRBV30 to TRBJ2-1, with 8 bases aligning to TRBD2. After removal of 1 base from V and 12 bases from J, the junction contained 2 bases not matched to a gene. Germline assignment: CDR1 GTSNPN and CDR2 SVGIG (reference sequence). This CDR3 contains 11 residues.

The chain carries TRBV7-3 and TRBJ2-7; the D gene is possibly TRBD1 (6 bases). The V end lost 1 base, the J end lost 5 bases, and 27 bases lay between the germline ends. Germline loops: CDR1 SGHTA, CDR2 FQGTGA. The CDR3 totals 19 residues. CDR3 in DNA: TGTGCCAGCAGCTTAATCGGTCGTGGCGAGGGGGACGGAACCCACGAGCAGTACTTC. Its protein is CASSLIGRGEGDGTHEQYF. The whole variable domain, filled in from reference TRBV7-3 and TRBJ2-7, reads GAGVSQTPSNKVTEKGKYVELRCDPISGHTALYWYRQSLGQGPEFLIYFQGTGAADDSGLPNDRFFAVRPEGSVSTLKIQRTERGDSAVYLCASSLIGRGEGDGTHEQYFGPGTRLTVT.

The rearrangement links TRBV19 to TRBJ2-1; TRBD1 matches at 10 bases. CDR1 and CDR2 (germline): LNHDA, SQIVND (reference sequence). The CDR3 is 16 residues long. V shed 5 bases, J shed 3 bases, and the junction held 7 bases outside the gene matches. The CDR3 nucleotides read TGTGCCAGTAGTGCCCAGGGACAGGGGAACTACAATGAGCAGTTCTTC. It translates to CASSAQGQGNYNEQFF.

In this sample, this clonotype turned up a few times. The V call is TRBV19, the J call TRBJ2-5; 7 bases fit TRBD1. CDR3 size: 15 residues. Germline V gene sequence: CDR1 LNHDA, CDR2 SQIVND (reference sequence). The trim removed 5 bases at V and 3 bases at J, leaving 9 bases unmatched. The CDR3 coding sequence is TGTGCCAGTAGTCGCTATCCGGGACAGAAAGAGACCCAGTACTTC. Translated, it gives CASSRYPGQKETQYF. Supplemented by reference TRBV19 and TRBJ2-5, the full variable domain reads DGGITQSPKYLFRKEGQNVTLSCEQNLNHDAMYWYRQDPGQGLRLIYYSQIVNDFQKGDIAEGYSVSREKKESFPLTVTSAQKNPTAFYLCASSRYPGQKETQYFGPGTRLLVL.

The rearrangement links TRBV28 to TRBJ2-5; tentatively, D is TRBD1 (6 bases). The CDR3 covers 13 residues. Trimming pared 3 bases from V and 5 bases from J, leaving 10 bases between. Germline V gene lookup returns CDR1 MDHEN and CDR2 SYDVKM. DNA of the CDR3: TGTGCCAGCAGTTTCAGGGGCCGGGAGACCCAGTACTTC. This gives the protein CASSFRGRETQYF.

This clonotype was detected a few times. V is TRBV7-8 and J is TRBJ2-7; D may match TRBD1 or TRBD2 (5 bases each). Germline CDR1 SGHVS, CDR2 FQNEAQ. This CDR3 has 15 amino acids. V shed 1 base and J shed 1 base, with 11 bases lying between them. The CDR3 region has the DNA TGTGCCAGCAGCTTAGGGGGGACCACGTCCTACGAGCAGTACTTC. Translated: CASSLGGTTSYEQYF.

The rearrangement uses TRBV7-8 and TRBJ1-1, with a possible D match to TRBD1 (5 bases). V shed 0 bases and J shed 7 bases, with 15 bases lying between them. The CDR3 length is 15 residues. In germline, CDR1 is SGHVS, CDR2 FQNEAQ. CDR3 in DNA: TGTGCCAGCAGCTTAGCGGGGGTGGGTTTTGGTGAAGCTTTCTTT. This encodes CASSLAGVGFGEAFF.

The chain uses TRBV6-5 and TRBJ2-2; no clear D. Germline V gene data show CDR1 as MNHEY and CDR2 as SVGAGI. The CDR3 has 16 residues. Trimming took off 2 bases at V and 2 bases at J, with 12 bases between the two ends. Written as DNA, the CDR3 is TGTGCCAGCAGTTACCGGATCGATCCTAACACCGGGGAGCTGTTTTTT. Protein sequence: CASSYRIDPNTGELFF.

The chain is built from TRBV2 and TRBJ2-7; no clear D gene. CDR3 length: 13 residues. Trimming left V 2 bases short and J 5 bases short, with 10 bases between. Germline assignment: CDR1 SNHLY and CDR2 FYNNEI. As DNA, the CDR3 is TGTGCCAGCAGTGAACCGTTTGTGAACGAGCAGTACTTC. It translates to CASSEPFVNEQYF. Complete variable domain (other parts from reference TRBV2 and TRBJ2-7): EPEVTQTPSHQVTQMGQEVILRCVPISNHLYFYWYRQILGQKVEFLVSFYNNEISEKSEIFDDQFSVERPDGSNFTLKIRSTKLEDSAMYFCASSEPFVNEQYFGPGTRLTVT.

The V call is TRBV12-3 or TRBV12-4, the J call TRBJ2-5, with TRBD1 as a possible D gene (5 bases). The CDR3 runs to 13 residues. Trimming shortened V by 7 bases and J by 3 bases, and 12 bases separated the two germline ends. The CDR3 region is CASTTRTKETQYF. CDR3 DNA sequence: TGTGCCAGCACCACCCGGACAAAAGAGACCCAGTACTTC.

There are a few counts of this clonotype. The chain uses TRBV7-2 and TRBJ2-2; 13 nucleotides agree with TRBD2. The CDR3 is 17 amino acids. Looked up from germline, CDR1 is SGHTA and CDR2 is FQGNSA. J lost 7 bases, V lost 7 bases, and 12 bases had no gene match. The CDR3 bases are TGTGCCAGCACTCCCCAGAGACTAGCGGGGGGCCGCGGGGAGCTGTTTTTT. Its protein is CASTPQRLAGGRGELFF.

The chain links TRBV12-3 or TRBV12-4 to TRBJ2-3; D is undetermined. V was clipped by 4 bases and J by 0 bases, with 8 bases between them. The CDR3 is 14 amino acids. The CDR3 reads CASSWAPSTDTQYF. Here the CDR3 DNA reads TGTGCCAGCAGTTGGGCACCGAGCACAGATACGCAGTATTTT.

This clonotype has a handful of counts. This chain joins TRBV29-1 and TRBJ2-7; D is perhaps TRBD2 (5 bases). The CDR3 length is 13 residues. V shed 0 bases and J shed 4 bases, with 10 bases lying between them. The germline V gene encodes CDR1 SQVTM and CDR2 ANQGSEA. The DNA for the CDR3 is TGCAGCGTTGAAGATGGTCTAGCTTACGAGCAGTACTTC. Protein: CSVEDGLAYEQYF.

This clonotype was recorded many times. V usage is TRBV25-1 and J usage is TRBJ2-5, with D possibly called TRBD1 or TRBD2 (5 bases each). Trimming removed 2 bases from V and 1 base from J, with 8 bases in between. The length of the CDR3 is 14 residues. CDR1 and CDR2 (germline): MGHDK, SYGVNS. In nucleotides, the CDR3 is TGTGCCAGCAGTGAAAGGGACGGCCAAGAGACCCAGTACTTC. Translating gives CASSERDGQETQYF.

This clonotype appeared many times. The V call is TRBV15, the J call TRBJ2-7; D not certain. Per germline, CDR1 LNHNV and CDR2 YYDKDF (reference sequence). The V and J ends lost 0 bases and 2 bases respectively, with 5 bases between them. CDR3 length equals 13 residues. The CDR3 sequence: CATSRESTYEQYF. CDR3 in DNA: TGTGCCACCAGCAGAGAGTCGACCTACGAGCAGTACTTC.

The gene calls are TRBV2 and TRBJ2-5, with TRBD2 matching 8 bases. The germline V gene encodes CDR1 SNHLY and CDR2 FYNNEI. The V gene end was trimmed by 4 bases and the J gene end by 3 bases; junction bases not matched to a gene: 7. CDR3 length: 15 residues. CDR3: CASSGTGLGEETQYF. DNA of the CDR3: TGTGCCAGCAGTGGAACGGGACTAGGTGAAGAGACCCAGTACTTC.

This clonotype was counted only a few times. The genes are TRBV4-3 and TRBJ1-4; TRBD1 matches at 7 bases. CDR3 length: 16 amino acids. Per germline, CDR1 LGHNA and CDR2 YSLEER. V trimming: 1 base; J trimming: 7 bases; junction bases outside the gene matches: 9. The CDR3 loop is CASSQATGVRSEKLFF. CDR3 sequence (DNA): TGCGCCAGCAGCCAAGCCACAGGGGTCAGGAGTGAAAAACTGTTTTTT.

The V call is TRBV29-1, the J call TRBJ2-5, with TRBD2 matching 11 bases. Trimming removed 3 bases from V and 5 bases from J; junction bases left unmatched: 5. Germline V gives CDR1 SQVTM, CDR2 ANQGSEA. The CDR3 is made up of 14 amino acids. The CDR3 DNA reads TGCAGCGTTGAGCTAGCGGGGGGTGTTGAGACCCAGTACTTC. This translates into CSVELAGGVETQYF.

A note on this clonotype: This clone may be a read error of a much larger clone one base away. The chain recombines TRBV7-8 with TRBJ2-5, with 8 bases aligning to TRBD2. CDR3 length: 14 residues. The germline V gene has CDR1 SGHVS and CDR2 FQNEAQ. CDR3 residues: CVSSFGGAGETQYF. CDR3 DNA sequence: TGTGTCAGCAGCTTCGGGGGGGCAGGGGAGACCCAGTACTTC. The whole variable domain, filled in from reference TRBV7-8 and TRBJ2-5, reads GAGVSQSPRYKVAKRGQDVALRCDPISGHVSLFWYQQALGQGPEFLTYFQNEAQLDKSGLPSDRFFAERPEGSVSTLKIQRTQQEDSAVYLCVSSFGGAGETQYFGPGTRLLVL.

The J gene is TRBJ2-7, the V gene TRBV6-1; TRBD1 agrees at 10 bases. V trimming: 4 bases; J trimming: 4 bases; junction bases outside the gene matches: 13. Germline V lookup: CDR1 MNHNS, CDR2 SASEGT. This CDR3 comprises 17 residues. CDR3 in DNA: TGTGCCAGCAGTGCTGGGACAGGGGTTAATGTGGCGTACGAGCAGTACTTC. Its translation: CASSAGTGVNVAYEQYF.